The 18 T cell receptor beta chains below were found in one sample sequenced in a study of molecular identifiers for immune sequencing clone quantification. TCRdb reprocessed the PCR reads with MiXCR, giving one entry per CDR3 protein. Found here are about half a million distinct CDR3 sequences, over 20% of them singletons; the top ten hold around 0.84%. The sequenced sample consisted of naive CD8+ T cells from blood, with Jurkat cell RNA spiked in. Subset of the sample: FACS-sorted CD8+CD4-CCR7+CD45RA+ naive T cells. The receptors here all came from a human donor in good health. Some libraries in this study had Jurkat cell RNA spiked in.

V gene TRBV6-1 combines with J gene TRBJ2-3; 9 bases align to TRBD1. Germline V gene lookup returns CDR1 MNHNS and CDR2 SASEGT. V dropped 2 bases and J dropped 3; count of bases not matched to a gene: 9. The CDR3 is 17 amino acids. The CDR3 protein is CASSEILSTGGTDTQYF. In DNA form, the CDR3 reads TGTGCCAGCAGTGAAATTCTCTCGACAGGGGGGACAGATACGCAGTATTTT.

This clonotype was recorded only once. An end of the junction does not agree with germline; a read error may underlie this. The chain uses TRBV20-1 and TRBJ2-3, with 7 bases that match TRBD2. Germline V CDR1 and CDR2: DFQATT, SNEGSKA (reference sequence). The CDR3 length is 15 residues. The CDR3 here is CCARVREIGPDTQYF. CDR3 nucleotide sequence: TGCTGTGCTAGAGTGCGGGAGATCGGCCCAGATACGCAGTATTTT.

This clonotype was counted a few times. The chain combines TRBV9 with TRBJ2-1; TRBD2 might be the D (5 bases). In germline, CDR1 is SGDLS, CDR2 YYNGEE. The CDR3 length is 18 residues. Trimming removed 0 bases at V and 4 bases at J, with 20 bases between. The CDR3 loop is CASSVEAGRRARYNEQFF. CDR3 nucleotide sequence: TGTGCCAGCAGCGTAGAGGCTGGTCGGCGGGCCCGATACAATGAGCAGTTCTTC.

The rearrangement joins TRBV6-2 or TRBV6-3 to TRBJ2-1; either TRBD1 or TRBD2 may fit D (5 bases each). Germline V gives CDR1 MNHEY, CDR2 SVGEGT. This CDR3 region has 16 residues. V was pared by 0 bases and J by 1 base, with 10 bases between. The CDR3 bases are TGTGCCAGCAGTTACTCCCTAGCAGGGTCCTACAATGAGCAGTTCTTC. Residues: CASSYSLAGSYNEQFF.

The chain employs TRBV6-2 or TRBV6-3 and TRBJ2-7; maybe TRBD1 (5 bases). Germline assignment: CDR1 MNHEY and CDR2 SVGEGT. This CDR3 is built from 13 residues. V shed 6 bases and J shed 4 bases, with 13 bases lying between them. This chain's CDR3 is CASRTVGTYEQYF. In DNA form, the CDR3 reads TGTGCCAGCAGGACAGTCGGAACTTACGAGCAGTACTTC.

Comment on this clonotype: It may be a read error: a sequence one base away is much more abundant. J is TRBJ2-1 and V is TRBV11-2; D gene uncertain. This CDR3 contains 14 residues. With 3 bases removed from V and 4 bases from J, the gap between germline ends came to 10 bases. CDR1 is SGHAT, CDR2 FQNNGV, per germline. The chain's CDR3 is CASSFSPTYNEQFF. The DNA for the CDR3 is TGTGCCAGCAGCTTCTCGCCCACATACAATGAGCAGTTCTTC.

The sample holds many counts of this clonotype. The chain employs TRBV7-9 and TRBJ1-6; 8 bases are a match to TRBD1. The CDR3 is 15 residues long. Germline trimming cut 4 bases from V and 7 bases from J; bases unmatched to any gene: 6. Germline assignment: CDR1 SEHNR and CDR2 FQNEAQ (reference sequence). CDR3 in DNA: TGTGCCAGCAGCTCGACAGGGGCAGACAATTCACCCCTCCACTTT. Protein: CASSSTGADNSPLHF. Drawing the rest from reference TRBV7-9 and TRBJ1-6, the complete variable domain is DTGVSQNPRHKITKRGQNVTFRCDPISEHNRLYWYRQTLGQGPEFLTYFQNEAQLEKSRLLSDRFSAERPKGSFSTLEIQRTEQGDSAMYLCASSSTGADNSPLHFGNGTRLTVT.

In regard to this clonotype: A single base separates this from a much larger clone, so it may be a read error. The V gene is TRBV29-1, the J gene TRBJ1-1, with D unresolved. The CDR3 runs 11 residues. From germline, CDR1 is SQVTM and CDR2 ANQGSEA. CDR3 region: CGVQDGTEAFF. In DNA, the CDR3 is TGCGGCGTTCAGGACGGCACTGAAGCTTTCTTT.

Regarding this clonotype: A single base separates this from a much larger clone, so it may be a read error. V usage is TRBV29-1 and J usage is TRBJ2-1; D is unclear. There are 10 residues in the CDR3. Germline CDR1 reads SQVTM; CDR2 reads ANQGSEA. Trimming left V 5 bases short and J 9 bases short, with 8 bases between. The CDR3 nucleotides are TGCAGCGTTTTGTCGTGTGAGCAGTTCTTC. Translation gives CSVLSCEQFF.

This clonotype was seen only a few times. The CDR3 nucleotides are TGTGCCAGCAGCTCACAACTAGCGGGGGAGGACACAGATACGCAGTATTTT. The encoded protein is CASSSQLAGEDTDTQYF. The chain recombines TRBV7-9 with TRBJ2-3, with 11 bases identical to TRBD2. With V trimmed by 4 bases and J by 2 bases, 8 bases remained unmatched. Looked up from germline, CDR1 is SEHNR and CDR2 is FQNEAQ (reference sequence). This CDR3 spans 17 amino acids.

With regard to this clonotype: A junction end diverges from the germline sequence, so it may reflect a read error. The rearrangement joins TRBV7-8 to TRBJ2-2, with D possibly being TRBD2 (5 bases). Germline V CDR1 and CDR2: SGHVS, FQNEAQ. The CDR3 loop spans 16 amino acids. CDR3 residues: CASRELGSINTGELSF. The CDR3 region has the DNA TGTGCCAGCAGGGAGCTGGGCAGTATAAACACCGGGGAGCTGTCTTTT.

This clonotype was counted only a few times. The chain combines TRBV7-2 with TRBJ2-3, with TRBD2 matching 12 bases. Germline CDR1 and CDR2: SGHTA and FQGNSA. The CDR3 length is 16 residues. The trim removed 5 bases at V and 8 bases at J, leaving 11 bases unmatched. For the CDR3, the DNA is TGTGCCAGCAGCGCAAGACTAGCGGGGGCCGTAGGTACGCAGTATTTT. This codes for CASSARLAGAVGTQYF.

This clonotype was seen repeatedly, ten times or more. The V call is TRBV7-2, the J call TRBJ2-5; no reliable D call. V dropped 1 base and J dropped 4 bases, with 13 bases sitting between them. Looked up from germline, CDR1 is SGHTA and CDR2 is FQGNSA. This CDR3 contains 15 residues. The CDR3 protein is CASSLDLSSGETQYF. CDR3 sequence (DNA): TGTGCCAGCAGCTTAGATCTCAGCTCCGGAGAGACCCAGTACTTC.

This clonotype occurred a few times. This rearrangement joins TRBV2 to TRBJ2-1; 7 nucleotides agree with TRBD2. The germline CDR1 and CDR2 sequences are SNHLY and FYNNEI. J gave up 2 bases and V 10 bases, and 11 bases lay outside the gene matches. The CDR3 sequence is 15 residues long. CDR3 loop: CATVSMGGAYNEQFF. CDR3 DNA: TGTGCCACCGTTTCAATGGGAGGGGCCTACAATGAGCAGTTCTTC.

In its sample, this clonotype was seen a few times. As DNA, the CDR3 is TGTGCCAGCAGTCGAGGACGGAACACTGAAGCTTTCTTT. Translation gives CASSRGRNTEAFF. This chain uses TRBV12-3 or TRBV12-4 with TRBJ1-1; D is ambiguous. The CDR3 loop spans 13 amino acids. Trimming removed 5 bases from V and 1 base from J, with 8 bases in between.

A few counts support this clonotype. The CDR3 nucleotides are TGCGCCAGCAGCGTATTAGCGGGGGCCTTTTACAATGAGCAGTTCTTC. Its protein is CASSVLAGAFYNEQFF. The V and J genes are TRBV5-1 and TRBJ2-1, with 9 bases lining up with TRBD2. Germline lookup yields CDR1 SGHRS and CDR2 YFSETQ. The CDR3 runs to 16 residues. Germline trimming cut 4 bases from V and 4 bases from J; bases unmatched to any gene: 9.

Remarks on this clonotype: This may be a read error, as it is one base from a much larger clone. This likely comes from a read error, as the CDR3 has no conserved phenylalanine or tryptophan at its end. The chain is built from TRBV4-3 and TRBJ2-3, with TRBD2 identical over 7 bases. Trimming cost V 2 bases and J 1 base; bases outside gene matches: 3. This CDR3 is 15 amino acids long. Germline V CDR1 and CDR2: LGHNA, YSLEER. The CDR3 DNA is TGCGCCAGCAGCCAATATGCGGGGGGCACAGATACGCAGTATCTT. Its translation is CASSQYAGGTDTQYL.

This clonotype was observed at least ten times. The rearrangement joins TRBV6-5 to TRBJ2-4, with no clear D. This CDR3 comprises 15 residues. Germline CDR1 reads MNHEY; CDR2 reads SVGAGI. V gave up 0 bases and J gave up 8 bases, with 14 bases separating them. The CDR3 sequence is CASSYSSMGWDIQYF. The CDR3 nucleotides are TGTGCCAGCAGTTACTCTTCGATGGGCTGGGACATTCAGTACTTC.